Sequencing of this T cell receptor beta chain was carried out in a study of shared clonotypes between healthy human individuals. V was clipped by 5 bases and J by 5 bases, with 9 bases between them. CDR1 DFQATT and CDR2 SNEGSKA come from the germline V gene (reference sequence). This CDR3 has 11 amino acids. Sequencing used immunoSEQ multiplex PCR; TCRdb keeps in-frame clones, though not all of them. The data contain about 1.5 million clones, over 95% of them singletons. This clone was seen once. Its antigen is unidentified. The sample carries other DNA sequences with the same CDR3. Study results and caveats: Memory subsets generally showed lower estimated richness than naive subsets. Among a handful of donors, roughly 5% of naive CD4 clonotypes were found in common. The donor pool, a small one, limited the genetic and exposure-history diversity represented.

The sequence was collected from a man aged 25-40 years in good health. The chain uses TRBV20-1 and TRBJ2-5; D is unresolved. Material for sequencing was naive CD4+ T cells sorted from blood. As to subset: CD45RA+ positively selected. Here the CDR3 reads CSASSEETQYF. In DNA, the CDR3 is TGCAGTGCTTCCTCTGAGGAGACCCAGTACTTC.